This T cell receptor beta chain was documented in a study of blood T cell repertoires in COVID-19. Turning to the study itself: The origin of the acute and convalescent COVID-19 samples was the United States, Italy and Spain. T cells, B-cell-depleted T cells, or PBMCs provided the cDNA or gDNA that served as material.

About this clone itself: The same CDR3 also results from other DNA sequences found in this sample.

Original processing notes: The authors estimated nucleated cell counts from reference gene primer amplification. TCRdb keeps only in-frame clones here, not all; method: immunoSEQ multiplex PCR. The D gene and trimming were derived from the DNA, and the V and J assignments and clone size from that table. This sample has over 150,000 clones; 70% to 90% occur once, and the top ten carry about 1.1%. Germline V gene data show CDR1 as MNHEY and CDR2 as SVGAGI. The V end lost 0 bases, the J end lost 0 bases, and 6 bases lay between the germline ends. The CDR3 is 15 amino acids. This receptor was obtained from a man aged 25 to 40 with acute or convalescent COVID-19. The material sequenced was peripheral blood. The V gene is TRBV6-5, the J gene TRBJ1-5; no firm D call. The CDR3 sequence is CASSYSRYSNQPQHF. As DNA, the CDR3 is TGTGCCAGCAGTTACTCCCGTTATAGCAATCAGCCCCAGCATTTT.